This T cell receptor (beta chain) stems from a study of cytomegalovirus exposure and HLA in healthy donors. About the research overall: The roughly 120 million unique TCR beta sequences, from about 170 million T cells, were found by an earlier analysis. The study placed 70% to 90% of its 398 genotyped donors in the Caucasian-associated ancestry cluster.

Of note for this clone: Antigen unknown.

The PCR ran on 60 Vbeta and 13 Jbeta primers. Data came from immunoSEQ multiplex PCR; TCRdb stores just in-frame clones and leaves some out. The sample contains 150,000 to 250,000 clones, 82% of which appear only once. The V segment lost 7 bases and the J segment 3 bases; nucleotides outside the gene matches: 1. The germline gives CDR1 MNHEY, CDR2 SVGAGI. There are 13 residues in the CDR3. Study-wide points: Data from an earlier analysis indicated that most TCR beta V segments were productive either about 87% or about 30% of the time.

The TCR was taken from a woman aged 50 to 60 in good health and CMV-seropositive. J is TRBJ2-3 and V is TRBV6-5, with 10 bases lining up with TRBD2. The sample comprised PBMCs. CDR3 sequence (DNA): TGTGCCAGCAAGCGGGGGGGGACAGATACGCAGTATTTT. Its translation is CASKRGGTDTQYF.